Shown below are 18 T cell receptor beta chains from a single sample sequenced in a study of a mutant IDH1 vaccine in newly diagnosed glioma. The data were produced by immunoSEQ multiplex PCR, yet TCRdb's version contains in-frame clones alone and is incomplete. The sample holds around 33,000 clones, roughly 89% seen once. Their antigen targets remain unknown. Documented time point: week 11, during vaccination. A single vaccine dose contained 300 ug of mutant IDH1 20-mer peptide, and topical imiquimod was used with it. The starting material was PBMCs, obtained from a glioma patient whose treatment included an IDH1 peptide vaccine. Receptor source: a man aged 18 to 30 with glioma.

This clone came up a few times. This chain connects TRBV18 to TRBJ2-3; 12 bases agree with TRBD2. The CDR3 runs to 16 residues. CDR1 and CDR2 from the germline V gene are KGHSH and LQKENI. Trimming at V came to 5 bases and at J to 0 bases, leaving 3 bases not matched to a gene. Here the CDR3 DNA reads TGTGCCAGCTCATCCGGGACTAGCGGGAGCACAGATACGCAGTATTTT. Translated: CASSSGTSGSTDTQYF.

In its sample, this clone was seen once. V gene TRBV13 combines with J gene TRBJ2-1; 8 positions agree with TRBD2. CDR1 is PRHDT and CDR2 is FYEKMQ in the germline V gene (reference sequence). V was pared by 5 bases and J by 7 bases, with 7 bases of the junction left unmatched. The CDR3 runs to 14 residues. The CDR3 reads CASSESGRRNEQFF. In DNA form, the CDR3 reads TGTGCCAGCAGCGAGAGCGGGAGAAGGAATGAGCAGTTCTTC.

V usage is TRBV4-1 and J usage is TRBJ2-3; 7 nucleotides match TRBD1. Germline loops: CDR1 MGHRA, CDR2 YSYEKL. CDR3 length: 15 residues. The junction had 4 bases not matched to a gene; V was cut back by 3 bases and J by 1 base. CDR3 sequence: CASSQYRGGTDTQYF. As DNA, the CDR3 is TGCGCCAGCAGCCAGTACAGGGGAGGCACAGATACGCAGTATTTT.

The J gene is TRBJ1-2, the V gene TRBV20-1; D is perhaps TRBD1 (5 bases). The length of the CDR3 is 11 residues. Germline V gives CDR1 DFQATT, CDR2 SNEGSKA (reference sequence). Deletions cut 2 bases from V and 8 bases from J, with 9 bases between. The CDR3 DNA is TGCAGTGCTAGACCCGGGGACGGCTACACCTTC. Protein: CSARPGDGYTF.

The rearrangement uses TRBV4-2 and TRBJ1-1; weak D call: TRBD1 (6 bases). Germline loops: CDR1 LGHNA, CDR2 YNFKEQ. The CDR3 sequence is 15 residues long. V was trimmed by 1 base and J by 3 bases, leaving 12 bases between them. The CDR3 loop is CASSQAPGGYTEAFF. Here the CDR3 DNA reads TGTGCCAGCAGCCAAGCCCCGGGGGGCTACACTGAAGCTTTCTTT.

The chain combines TRBV7-9 with TRBJ2-7; 8 nucleotides agree with TRBD1. The CDR3 sequence is 15 residues long. Trimming removed 5 bases from V and 0 bases from J; junction bases left unmatched: 6. The germline gives CDR1 SEHNR, CDR2 FQNEAQ (reference sequence). CDR3 protein: CASSAGTGLSYEQYF. The CDR3 DNA follows: TGTGCCAGCAGCGCGGGGACAGGCCTCTCCTACGAGCAGTACTTC.

The genes are TRBV5-1 and TRBJ2-7; D is possibly TRBD1 (6 bases). This CDR3 contains 12 residues. Germline CDR1 SGHRS, CDR2 YFSETQ. V lost 4 bases and J lost 3, with 8 bases in between. CDR3 residues: CASSQGNYEQYF. CDR3 sequence (DNA): TGCGCCAGCAGCCAGGGGAACTACGAGCAGTACTTC.

This clone occurred once. The chain joins TRBV2 to TRBJ1-2; D remains unclear. The CDR3 length is 11 residues. The ends were cut back, 8 bases at V and 4 bases at J, with 8 bases in the middle. CDR1 is SNHLY, CDR2 FYNNEI, per germline. CDR3 sequence (DNA): TGTGCCAGCTCCCGGTTCTATGGCTACACCTTC. This sequence encodes CASSRFYGYTF.

The CDR3, as DNA: TGCAGCGTTGCGTTCCTAGCGGGATCTAATGAGCAGTTCTTC. As protein: CSVAFLAGSNEQFF. This chain links TRBV29-1 with TRBJ2-1; TRBD2 matches 9 bases. CDR3 length: 14 residues. Losses at the gene ends were 4 bases for V and 7 bases for J; bases not matched to a gene: 8. CDR1 is SQVTM and CDR2 is ANQGSEA in the germline V gene.

This clone has only one observation. CDR3 protein: CASSSGLAGSTGELFF. The CDR3 DNA follows: TGTGCCAGCAGCTCGGGACTAGCGGGATCCACCGGGGAGCTGTTTTTT. The chain links TRBV5-4 to TRBJ2-2, with 13 bases aligning to TRBD2. V shed 3 bases and J 4 bases; nucleotides not matched to a gene: 3. CDR1 and CDR2 (germline): SGHNT, YYREEE (reference sequence). The CDR3 loop spans 16 amino acids. The whole variable domain, filled in from reference TRBV5-4 and TRBJ2-2, reads ETGVTQSPTHLIKTRGQQVTLRCSSQSGHNTVSWYQQALGQGPQFIFQYYREEENGRGNFPPRFSGLQFPNYSSELNVNALELDDSALYLCASSSGLAGSTGELFFGEGSRLTVL.

This chain links TRBV7-9 with TRBJ1-1; 9 bases fit TRBD1. The CDR3 totals 15 residues. After removal of 3 bases from V and 1 base from J, the junction contained 3 bases not matched to a gene. Germline V CDR1 and CDR2: SEHNR, FQNEAQ (reference sequence). The CDR3 here is CASSFTGGSNTEAFF. The CDR3 DNA follows: TGTGCCAGCAGCTTCACAGGGGGCTCGAACACTGAAGCTTTCTTT.

V is TRBV30 and J is TRBJ2-3, with D unclear. Germline CDR1 reads GTSNPN; CDR2 reads SVGIG (reference sequence). The CDR3 runs to 14 residues. Trimming shortened V by 0 bases and J by 0 bases, and 7 bases separated the two germline ends. The CDR3 spells CAWSVPGSTDTQYF. In DNA, the CDR3 is TGTGCCTGGAGTGTACCAGGTAGCACAGATACGCAGTATTTT.

V and J are TRBV6-1 and TRBJ1-4; TRBD1 might be the D (6 bases). CDR1 and CDR2 (germline): MNHNS, SASEGT. The CDR3 contains 16 residues. V was pared by 4 bases and J by 0 bases, with 12 bases between. The chain's CDR3 is CASSGRGTSTNEKLFF. The CDR3 DNA reads TGTGCCAGCAGTGGCAGGGGCACTTCAACTAATGAAAAACTGTTTTTT.

The chain carries TRBV7-9 and TRBJ2-6; TRBD1 matches 9 bases. This CDR3 comprises 18 residues. Germline-derived CDR1 and CDR2 are SEHNR and FQNEAQ (reference sequence). V lost 0 bases and J lost 1; bases outside the gene matches: 4. The CDR3 loop is CASSLAGTGLSGANVLTF. For the CDR3, the DNA is TGTGCCAGCAGCTTAGCCGGGACAGGGCTATCTGGGGCCAACGTCCTGACTTTC.

V and J are TRBV6-5 and TRBJ1-6; the D gene is possibly TRBD1 (5 bases). Germline CDR1 MNHEY, CDR2 SVGAGI. The CDR3 is made up of 15 amino acids. The V gene lost 6 bases and the J gene lost 5 bases, with 14 bases spanning the gap. The CDR3 is CASSTTRQNNSPLHF. In DNA, the CDR3 is TGTGCCAGCAGCACTACCCGACAGAATAATTCACCCCTCCACTTT.

The V gene is TRBV5-6, the J gene TRBJ1-4, with 10 bases aligning to TRBD1. The germline gives CDR1 SGHDT, CDR2 YYEEEE. Trimming removed 4 bases from V and 7 bases from J; junction bases left unmatched: 7. This CDR3 is built from 15 residues. CDR3 DNA sequence: TGTGCCAGCAGCCCGCGGGACAGGGGAACTGAAAAACTGTTTTTT. Its protein product is CASSPRDRGTEKLFF.

The rearrangement uses TRBV28 and TRBJ2-6; a weak D match, TRBD1 (6 bases). V was shortened by 7 bases and J by 0 bases, with 19 bases between the two germline ends. Germline CDR1 reads MDHEN; CDR2 reads SYDVKM. This CDR3 spans 18 amino acids. The CDR3 bases are TGTGCCAGCACCTCACAGGGCGAGGGGAGCTCTGGGGCCAACGTCCTGACTTTC. As protein: CASTSQGEGSSGANVLTF.

The CDR3 region has the DNA TGCGCCAGCAGCATCGAATGGGGCAACGAGCAGTACTTC. Translation gives CASSIEWGNEQYF. The J gene is TRBJ2-7, the V gene TRBV5-1; D might be TRBD1 (5 bases). In germline, CDR1 is SGHRS, CDR2 YFSETQ. The ends were cut back, 4 bases at V and 5 bases at J, with 13 bases in the middle. The CDR3 runs to 13 residues.